The rows below give T cell receptor beta chains drawn from one sample of a study of PD-L1 blockade in urothelial cancer. Repertoires were generated with immunoSEQ multiplex PCR, while TCRdb's copy carries only in-frame clones and drops some. The table shows around 130,000 clones, with 70% to 85% occurring only once. The specimen comprised PBMCs, sampled around atezolizumab (anti-PD-L1) treatment. These receptor sequences come from a man aged 45 to 65 with urothelial cancer. Each CDR3 is given with its conserved first and last residue. The D gene is left open where the match is weak. The size entry is marked missing in some rows and otherwise reads once, few, many or a size class.

cdr3_nt: TGTGCCAGCAGCCAGACTAGCACAGATACGCAGTATTTT
cdr3_aa: CASSQTSTDTQYF
j_call: TRBJ2-3
clone_size: .
d_call: .
v_call: TRBV5-4
cdr3_length: 13

cdr3_nt: TGTGCCAGCAGCCAAAGAGTCCGGAACACTGAAGCTTTCTTT
cdr3_aa: CASSQRVRNTEAFF
j_call: TRBJ1-1
clone_size: .
d_call: .
v_call: TRBV11-2
cdr3_length: 14

cdr3_nt: TGTGCCAGCAGTTACTCGACTGGGGCGGGGAGCGAGCAGTACTTC
cdr3_aa: CASSYSTGAGSEQYF
j_call: TRBJ2-7
clone_size: .
d_call: .
v_call: TRBV6-6
cdr3_length: 15

cdr3_nt: TGTGCCAGCAGCTCCAGGGGGGCTAGCAATCAGCCCCAGCATTTT
cdr3_aa: CASSSRGASNQPQHF
j_call: TRBJ1-5
clone_size: .
d_call: TRBD1
v_call: TRBV5-6
cdr3_length: 15

cdr3_nt: TGTGCCAGCAGCTTGGGCGGATTTGAAGCTTTCTTT
cdr3_aa: CASSLGGFEAFF
j_call: TRBJ1-1
clone_size: .
d_call: .
v_call: TRBV5-4
cdr3_length: 12

cdr3_nt: TGTGCCAGCAGCAACATAAACCCGCAGGGACTAGCCAAAAACATTCAGTACTTC
cdr3_aa: CASSNINPQGLAKNIQYF
j_call: TRBJ2-4
clone_size: .
d_call: .
v_call: TRBV21-1
cdr3_length: 18

cdr3_nt: TGTGCCAGCAGCCAAGACCCTAGCGGGAAAGAGACCCAGTACTTC
cdr3_aa: CASSQDPSGKETQYF
j_call: TRBJ2-5
clone_size: .
d_call: TRBD2
v_call: TRBV4-2
cdr3_length: 15

cdr3_nt: TGTGCCAGCAGCGCCGGACTGACGGACTATGGCTACACCTTC
cdr3_aa: CASSAGLTDYGYTF
j_call: TRBJ1-2
clone_size: many
d_call: .
v_call: TRBV9
cdr3_length: 14

cdr3_nt: TGTGCCAGCAGTTACCTCTGGAGTTCACAAGATACGCAGTATTTT
cdr3_aa: CASSYLWSSQDTQYF
j_call: TRBJ2-3
clone_size: .
d_call: .
v_call: TRBV6-5
cdr3_length: 15

cdr3_nt: TGTGCCAGCAGGTCCGGGACTAGCGGGACTGATGAGCAGTTCTTC
cdr3_aa: CASRSGTSGTDEQFF
j_call: TRBJ2-1
clone_size: .
d_call: TRBD2
v_call: TRBV28
cdr3_length: 15

cdr3_nt: TGTGCCAGCAGCTTAGGGCTTACCTCCTACGAGCAGTACTTC
cdr3_aa: CASSLGLTSYEQYF
j_call: TRBJ2-7
clone_size: .
d_call: .
v_call: TRBV7-2
cdr3_length: 14

cdr3_nt: TGTGCCAGCAGTCCTACAGGGGCCCCCGGAAGCACTGAAGCTTTCTTT
cdr3_aa: CASSPTGAPGSTEAFF
j_call: TRBJ1-1
clone_size: .
d_call: TRBD1
v_call: TRBV28
cdr3_length: 16

cdr3_nt: TGCGCCAGCAGCGCGGGACAGGGGGTGCTAACCGGGGAGCTGTTTTTT
cdr3_aa: CASSAGQGVLTGELFF
j_call: TRBJ2-2
clone_size: .
d_call: TRBD1
v_call: TRBV5-1
cdr3_length: 16

cdr3_nt: TGTGCCAGCAGCGGACAGGGGACCTATGGCTACACCTTC
cdr3_aa: CASSGQGTYGYTF
j_call: TRBJ1-2
clone_size: few
d_call: TRBD1
v_call: TRBV6-5
cdr3_length: 13

cdr3_nt: TGTGCCAGCAGCTTGGGACAGGGATCAGCTAACTATGGCTACACCTTC
cdr3_aa: CASSLGQGSANYGYTF
j_call: TRBJ1-2
clone_size: .
d_call: TRBD1
v_call: TRBV5-6
cdr3_length: 16

cdr3_nt: TGTGCCAGCAGCTTGTGGACAAGCCCTCGCGAGCAGTACTTC
cdr3_aa: CASSLWTSPREQYF
j_call: TRBJ2-7
clone_size: .
d_call: .
v_call: TRBV13
cdr3_length: 14

cdr3_nt: TGTGCCAGCAGCTTAGAGGGGACACGCGGTAATGAAAAACTGTTTTTT
cdr3_aa: CASSLEGTRGNEKLFF
j_call: TRBJ1-4
clone_size: .
d_call: .
v_call: TRBV7-9
cdr3_length: 16

cdr3_nt: TGTGCCAGCAGCTCCATGGGTGTGAGGGACACTGAAGCTTTCTTT
cdr3_aa: CASSSMGVRDTEAFF
j_call: TRBJ1-1
clone_size: .
d_call: .
v_call: TRBV5-4
cdr3_length: 15

cdr3_nt: TGTGCCAGCAGTTACTCGTGGCAGGGTGATTCACCCCTCCACTTT
cdr3_aa: CASSYSWQGDSPLHF
j_call: TRBJ1-6
clone_size: .
d_call: .
v_call: TRBV6-5
cdr3_length: 15